The 20 T cell receptor beta chains listed next were all sequenced from one sample in a study of quantifying T cell responses using KT2 cells (dated by TCRdb to the late 2010s). Context from the whole study: RNA was DNase-treated and reverse transcribed with TCR alpha and beta constant-region primers, mostly using SuperScript III.

The library was obtained by UMI-ligation and nested PCR. For sequencing, an Illumina MiSeq was employed. T4 RNA ligase 1 was used to ligate a single-stranded oligonucleotide containing the Illumina SP2 sequence and a UMI to the 3' end of the cDNA. PCR1 used around 4 cycles (98 degrees C 15 s, 69 degrees C 30 s, 72 degrees C 40 s), and the beta primer was an equimolar mix of RC1.1 and RC1.2 that covered TRBC1 and TRBC2. The public sequencing data were trimmed at Q25 with fastp and processed into clonotypes with MiXCR by TCRdb, which kept only in-frame beta chains. CDR3 protein sequences are deduplicated, and each keeps its most common genes and DNA. This sample comprises about 30,000 distinct CDR3 sequences, approximately 7% of them detected only once. The ten largest make up roughly 14% of the sample. Sequences were obtained from PBMCs spiked with cells of the T cell clone KT2. The receptors come from a human donor.

This clonotype was counted only a few times. The chain joins TRBV12-3 or TRBV12-4 to TRBJ2-3, with 11 bases that match TRBD2. V was clipped by 5 bases and J by 4 bases; unmatched bases: 8. This CDR3 has 16 amino acids. The CDR3 nucleotides read TGTGCCAGCAGTCTCCTTAGCGGGAGGGCCCCAGATACGCAGTATTTT. Residues: CASSLLSGRAPDTQYF.

The table lists this clonotype with many counts. This chain uses TRBV6-6 with TRBJ1-1, with 8 bases fitting TRBD1. Losses at the gene ends were 2 bases for V and 7 bases for J; bases not matched to a gene: 3. Germline CDR1 reads MNHNY; CDR2 reads SVGAGI (reference sequence). CDR3 length: 13 amino acids. CDR3 sequence: CASSYRTGFEAFF. DNA of the CDR3: TGTGCCAGCAGTTACCGGACAGGGTTTGAAGCTTTCTTT.

This clonotype was detected ten times or more. This chain links TRBV27 with TRBJ2-3; D gene unclear. CDR1 and CDR2 from the germline V gene are MNHEY and SMNVEV (reference sequence). The CDR3 runs 14 residues. V dropped 5 bases and J dropped 3 bases, with 12 bases sitting between them. The CDR3 bases are TGTGCCAGCAGTGGGCTCCTTGGTACAGATACGCAGTATTTT. This translates into CASSGLLGTDTQYF.

The V call is TRBV24-1, the J call TRBJ1-2; 10 positions match TRBD1. The CDR3 runs 15 residues. Germline-derived CDR1 and CDR2 are KGHDR and SFDVKD. With V trimmed by 4 bases and J by 5 bases, 6 bases remained unmatched. The CDR3, as DNA: TGTGCCACCAGTGACCCGACAGGGGGCGTGTATGGCTACACCTTC. It is translated as CATSDPTGGVYGYTF.

This clonotype has a handful of counts. The J gene is TRBJ1-1, the V gene TRBV7-1; no reliable D call. TRBV7-1 is recorded as an ORF, its role being uncertain. V lost 6 bases to trimming and J lost 4 bases, with 12 bases between them. The CDR3 extends over 13 amino acids. CDR3 loop: CASSTTGVTEAFF. In DNA form, the CDR3 reads TGTGCCAGCAGTACGACCGGGGTCACTGAAGCTTTCTTT.

Ten or more counts support this clonotype. The rearrangement links TRBV6-2 or TRBV6-3 to TRBJ1-6, with D perhaps matching TRBD1 (5 bases). Trimming removed 3 bases at V and 7 bases at J, with 16 bases between. The germline CDR1 and CDR2 sequences are MNHEY and SVGEGT. The CDR3 runs 16 residues. CDR3 in amino acids: CASSYSEGTGNSPLHF. As DNA, the CDR3 is TGTGCCAGCAGTTATTCCGAGGGGACGGGGAATTCACCCCTCCACTTT.

This clonotype appeared many times. The chain recombines TRBV20-1 with TRBJ2-1, with 8 bases aligning to TRBD2. Trimming at V came to 6 bases and at J to 10 bases, leaving 11 bases not matched to a gene. The CDR3 length is 13 residues. Germline CDR1 is DFQATT and CDR2 is SNEGSKA (reference sequence). The CDR3 spells CSARSGSRTEQFF. As DNA, the CDR3 is TGCAGTGCCCGAAGCGGGAGTAGGACCGAGCAGTTCTTC.

This clonotype appeared many times. The CDR3 sequence is CASSSRTGTANSPLHF. CDR3 nucleotide sequence: TGTGCCAGCAGCTCAAGAACCGGGACAGCTAATTCACCCCTCCACTTT. The gene calls are TRBV11-3 and TRBJ1-6; 7 positions match TRBD1. The CDR3 contains 16 residues. Germline CDR1 SGHNT, CDR2 YENEEA. The junction had 9 bases not matched to a gene; V was cut back by 4 bases and J by 6 bases.

This clonotype was found many times. The J gene is TRBJ2-7, the V gene TRBV29-1; 13 bases are shared with TRBD2. The germline CDR1 and CDR2 sequences are SQVTM and ANQGSEA. The junction had 7 bases not matched to a gene; V was cut back by 0 bases and J by 2 bases. The CDR3 extends over 17 amino acids. The CDR3 is CSVEDLGLAGETYEQYF. CDR3 nucleotides: TGCAGCGTTGAAGATCTTGGACTAGCGGGAGAGACCTACGAGCAGTACTTC.

The table lists this clonotype with a few counts. This chain connects TRBV5-1 to TRBJ2-3, with D possibly being TRBD2 (7 bases). The V gene's germline CDR1 is SGHRS and CDR2 YFSETQ. V shed 2 bases and J shed 4 bases, with 14 bases lying between them. The CDR3 runs 15 residues. The CDR3 nucleotides are TGCGCCAGCAGCTTAATAGGGGGGGCCCCAGATACGCAGTATTTT. This sequence encodes CASSLIGGAPDTQYF.

This clonotype has a handful of counts. The J gene is TRBJ1-5, the V gene TRBV7-9; D uncertain. Germline CDR1 is SEHNR and CDR2 is FQNEAQ (reference sequence). Trimming took off 5 bases at V and 3 bases at J, with 8 bases between the two ends. The CDR3 is made up of 13 amino acids. The CDR3 loop is CASSPSHNQPQHF. CDR3 in DNA: TGTGCCAGCAGCCCAAGCCACAATCAGCCCCAGCATTTT.

This clonotype came up a few times. This chain uses TRBV4-3 with TRBJ2-1; D not certain. Trimming pared 0 bases from V and 9 bases from J, leaving 9 bases between. Per the germline V gene, CDR1 is LGHNA and CDR2 is YSLEER. The CDR3 is 13 residues long. The CDR3 sequence: CASSQDLHGEQFF. CDR3 DNA: TGCGCCAGCAGCCAAGATCTTCATGGTGAGCAGTTCTTC.

This clonotype was counted at least ten times. The rearrangement links TRBV20-1 to TRBJ1-2; 7 positions agree with TRBD1. The CDR3 loop spans 11 amino acids. Germline V gene lookup returns CDR1 DFQATT and CDR2 SNEGSKA (reference sequence). The CDR3 sequence: CSPTGNYGYTF. For the CDR3, the DNA is TGCAGCCCGACAGGGAACTATGGCTACACCTTC.

This clonotype was counted at least ten times. V usage is TRBV29-1 and J usage is TRBJ1-1; D is unresolved. Trimming took off 5 bases at V and 1 base at J, with 14 bases between the two ends. This CDR3 contains 14 residues. In germline, CDR1 is SQVTM, CDR2 ANQGSEA. The CDR3 coding sequence is TGCAGCGTTTGGTTTCGAGACAAGAACACTGAAGCTTTCTTT. Translation gives CSVWFRDKNTEAFF.

This clonotype came up many times. The chain carries TRBV29-1 and TRBJ2-7, with 7 bases matching TRBD2. The germline gives CDR1 SQVTM, CDR2 ANQGSEA. The ends lost 7 bases at V and 0 bases at J; junction bases unmatched: 6. CDR3 size: 13 residues. In DNA form, the CDR3 reads TGCAGCGCCTCGGGACTACACTCCTACGAGCAGTACTTC. Translated, it gives CSASGLHSYEQYF.

Many counts were recorded for this clonotype. V is TRBV7-9 and J is TRBJ2-5; 8 bases fit TRBD1. The CDR3 extends over 11 amino acids. The germline V gene encodes CDR1 SEHNR and CDR2 FQNEAQ (reference sequence). The J segment lost 7 bases and the V segment lost 5 bases, leaving 0 bases of the junction unmatched. CDR3 coding DNA: TGTGCCAGCAGCCAGGGGGCGACCCAGTACTTC. Protein product: CASSQGATQYF.

For this clonotype: Just one base apart from a much larger clone, this may be a read error. The rearrangement joins TRBV20-1 to TRBJ1-2; D gene unclear. The germline CDR1 and CDR2 sequences are DFQATT and SNEGSKA (reference sequence). The length of the CDR3 is 15 residues. V lost 2 bases to trimming and J lost 0 bases, with 13 bases between them. The CDR3 DNA is TGCAGTGCTAGACCCACGAGAATTTCTAACTATGGCTACACCTTC. It specifies CSARPTRISNYGYTF.

This clonotype was picked up many times. V usage is TRBV6-5 and J usage is TRBJ1-5; 8 bases map to TRBD1. The CDR3 contains 13 residues. J was trimmed by 4 bases and V by 6 bases; bases with no gene match: 2. Germline assignment: CDR1 MNHEY and CDR2 SVGAGI. The CDR3 sequence is CASSRGPNQPQHF. The CDR3 coding sequence is TGTGCCAGCAGCAGGGGGCCGAATCAGCCCCAGCATTTT.

V and J are TRBV9 and TRBJ2-7; D perhaps matches TRBD2 (5 bases). Germline CDR1 is SGDLS and CDR2 is YYNGEE. This CDR3 comprises 15 residues. V lost 3 bases and J lost 3, with 16 bases in between. The CDR3 DNA sequence: TGTGCCAGCAGCGCGAAGGCCCTAGGAGGCTACGAGCAGTACTTC. It yields the protein CASSAKALGGYEQYF. Based on the CDR3 plus reference TRBV9 and TRBJ2-7, the full variable domain is DSGVTQTPKHLITATGQRVTLRCSPRSGDLSVYWYQQSLDQGLQFLIQYYNGEERAKGNILERFSAQQFPDLHSELNLSSLELGDSALYFCASSAKALGGYEQYFGPGTRLTVT.

In its sample, this clonotype was seen many times. This sequence joins TRBV27 and TRBJ1-1; 8 bases map to TRBD1. The germline V gene encodes CDR1 MNHEY and CDR2 SMNVEV (reference sequence). After removal of 4 bases from V and 2 bases from J, the junction contained 6 bases not matched to a gene. The CDR3 loop spans 15 amino acids. The CDR3 DNA sequence: TGTGCCAGCAGTTCGACAGGGGCAGGAAACACTGAAGCTTTCTTT. Translating it yields CASSSTGAGNTEAFF.